Below are 25 T cell receptor beta chains sequenced from a single sample in a study of blood T cell repertoires in COVID-19 (dated by TCRdb to the early 2020s). Library creation used the immunoSEQ multiplex PCR assay. TCRdb holds this immuneACCESS table with in-frame rearrangements only. Some clones are missing; in checked studies, unresolved V genes explain under half, and the rest has no known cause. Present in this sample are roughly 180,000 clones, 86% of which were seen just once. The biggest ten clones account for around 8.2% of the sample. The source material was peripheral blood. The origin of the receptors is a man in his sixties with acute or convalescent COVID-19.

The V gene is TRBV12-3 or TRBV12-4, the J gene TRBJ1-5; D is uncertain. Trimming took off 3 bases at V and 6 bases at J, with 6 bases between the two ends. The CDR3 spans 12 residues. Written as DNA, the CDR3 is TGTGCCAGCAGTTTCGGGAGTCAGCCCCAGCATTTT. Residues: CASSFGSQPQHF.

This sequence joins TRBV28 and TRBJ2-7, with D perhaps matching TRBD2 (6 bases). With 6 bases removed from V and 0 bases from J, the gap between germline ends came to 9 bases. The CDR3 contains 13 residues. Per germline, CDR1 MDHEN and CDR2 SYDVKM. The DNA for the CDR3 is TGTGCCAGCAGCCACGGGAGCTCCTACGAGCAGTACTTC. Protein product: CASSHGSSYEQYF.

The rearrangement links TRBV5-8 to TRBJ1-4; TRBD1 matches at 9 bases. This CDR3 has 14 residues. The ends lost 6 bases at V and 8 bases at J; junction bases unmatched: 8. Germline-derived CDR1 and CDR2 are SGHTS and YDEGEE. This CDR3 reads CASNWGQGGEKLFF. CDR3 DNA: TGTGCCAGCAATTGGGGACAGGGCGGCGAAAAACTGTTTTTT.

This chain uses TRBV7-9 with TRBJ2-1; D not resolved. The CDR3 covers 15 residues. The V gene's germline CDR1 is SEHNR and CDR2 FQNEAQ (reference sequence). The V and J ends lost 3 bases and 5 bases respectively, with 14 bases between them. The CDR3 reads CASSFARHQDNEQFF. CDR3 DNA: TGTGCCAGCAGCTTCGCCAGACATCAGGACAATGAGCAGTTCTTC.

The V and J genes are TRBV19 and TRBJ2-1; D unresolved. CDR1 LNHDA and CDR2 SQIVND come from the germline V gene (reference sequence). Trimming took 7 bases from V and 4 from J, leaving 8 bases between them. The CDR3 extends over 12 amino acids. The CDR3, as DNA: TGTGCCAGTAATTCCCGTTACAATGAGCAGTTCTTC. As protein: CASNSRYNEQFF.

This chain links TRBV5-1 with TRBJ1-3; tentatively, D is TRBD1 (5 bases). CDR3 size: 15 residues. The V and J ends lost 4 bases and 1 base respectively, with 12 bases between them. Germline-derived CDR1 and CDR2 are SGHRS and YFSETQ. The CDR3: CASSTTPGSGNTIYF. The CDR3, as DNA: TGCGCCAGCAGCACTACCCCAGGGTCTGGAAACACCATATATTTT. The variable domain in full, with the rest retrieved from reference TRBV5-1 and TRBJ1-3, is KAGVTQTPRYLIKTRGQQVTLSCSPISGHRSVSWYQQTPGQGLQFLFEYFSETQRNKGNFPGRFSGRQFSNSRSEMNVSTLELGDSALYLCASSTTPGSGNTIYFGEGSWLTVV.

The chain couples TRBV28 to TRBJ1-2; D possibly corresponds to TRBD1 (6 bases). The V end lost 10 bases, the J end lost 5 bases, and 17 bases lay between the germline ends. The CDR3 is 13 residues long. From germline, CDR1 is MDHEN and CDR2 SYDVKM. CDR3: CATSTPQGYGYTF. The CDR3 nucleotides read TGTGCCACCTCTACCCCTCAGGGGTATGGCTACACCTTC.

In this sample, this clone turned up once. In nucleotides, the CDR3 is TGCAGCGTTGCGAGCTCAGGGAATCAGCCCCAGCATTTT. Translation gives CSVASSGNQPQHF. J is TRBJ1-5 and V is TRBV29-1; possible D gene TRBD1, 5 bases. CDR3 length: 13 amino acids. Trimming removed 4 bases at V and 4 bases at J, with 11 bases between. CDR1 SQVTM and CDR2 ANQGSEA come from the germline V gene. Combining the CDR3 with reference TRBV29-1 and TRBJ1-5 gives the whole variable domain SAVISQKPSRDICQRGTSLTIQCQVDSQVTMMFWYRQQPGQSLTLIATANQGSEATYESGFVIDKFPISRPNLTFSTLTVSNMSPEDSSIYLCSVASSGNQPQHFGDGTRLSIL.

This clone was seen a handful of times. The rearrangement joins TRBV5-4 to TRBJ1-2; TRBD1 is a possible D gene (6 bases). Germline CDR1 SGHNT, CDR2 YYREEE (reference sequence). The CDR3 runs 17 residues. V was cut by 3 bases and J by 7 bases, with 25 bases left in between. This CDR3 reads CASSWATPGTRGAGYTF. CDR3 coding DNA: TGTGCCAGCAGCTGGGCGACTCCGGGGACCCGGGGGGCTGGCTACACCTTC.

The rearrangement links TRBV11-2 to TRBJ2-1; TRBD2 agrees at 11 bases. CDR3 length equals 15 residues. The V segment lost 5 bases and the J segment 9 bases; nucleotides outside the gene matches: 9. The germline V gene has CDR1 SGHAT and CDR2 FQNNGV. CDR3 DNA sequence: TGTGCCAGCAGCCCAGTAGCGGGAGGGCCTGGTGAGCAGTTCTTC. Its protein is CASSPVAGGPGEQFF.

The CDR3 is CSALDRLNYGYTF. CDR3 in DNA: TGCAGCGCCCTGGACAGGCTTAACTATGGCTACACCTTC. This chain connects TRBV29-1 to TRBJ1-2; 7 bases map to TRBD1. Germline V gene sequence: CDR1 SQVTM, CDR2 ANQGSEA. Unmatched junction bases numbered 6, after V lost 7 bases and J lost 1 base. The CDR3 length is 13 residues.

This chain uses TRBV9 with TRBJ2-1; TRBD2 matches at 9 bases. Germline lookup yields CDR1 SGDLS and CDR2 YYNGEE. V shed 3 bases and J 10 bases; nucleotides not matched to a gene: 14. This CDR3 has 16 amino acids. The CDR3 protein is CASSGTSVHPTGEQFF. The CDR3 region has the DNA TGTGCCAGCAGCGGGACTAGCGTACACCCCACGGGGGAGCAGTTCTTC.

V is TRBV7-6 and J is TRBJ2-1; 9 nucleotides agree with TRBD1. The CDR3 is made up of 14 amino acids. Trimming at V came to 3 bases and at J to 7 bases, leaving 4 bases not matched to a gene. In germline, CDR1 is SGHVS, CDR2 FNYEAQ. The CDR3 sequence is CASSFGDRGNEQFF. In nucleotides, the CDR3 is TGTGCCAGCAGCTTCGGCGACAGGGGGAATGAGCAGTTCTTC.

The chain joins TRBV21-1 to TRBJ2-1; the DNA was not used to check the table's D call, TRBD2. TRBV21-1 represents a pseudogene. This CDR3 region has 17 residues. The CDR3 DNA follows: TGTGCCAGCAGCAAAGCCTCCGGGAGGAGTCCGTACCATGAGCAGTTCTTC. It yields the protein CASSKASGRSPYHEQFF.

To note about this clone: Other DNA sequences in this sample translate to the same CDR3. The V call is TRBV5-1, the J call TRBJ2-7, with a possible D match to TRBD2 (5 bases). The length of the CDR3 is 14 residues. In germline, CDR1 is SGHRS, CDR2 YFSETQ. V was clipped by 4 bases and J by 2 bases, with 13 bases between them. CDR3 in amino acids: CASSPRDSPYEQYF. The CDR3 region has the DNA TGCGCCAGCAGCCCTCGGGATAGCCCCTACGAGCAGTACTTC.

The gene calls are TRBV18 and TRBJ1-1; 10 positions agree with TRBD1. V was pared by 4 bases and J by 1 base, with 3 bases of the junction left unmatched. The CDR3 length is 15 residues. Germline V lookup: CDR1 KGHSH, CDR2 LQKENI. The CDR3 is CASSRDRGQNTEAFF. The CDR3 bases are TGTGCCAGCTCACGGGACAGGGGTCAGAACACTGAAGCTTTCTTT.

This clone was detected a few times. This rearrangement joins TRBV5-4 to TRBJ2-7; a possible D gene is TRBD1 (6 bases). This CDR3 is 13 amino acids long. V lost 4 bases and J lost 3, with 11 bases in between. From germline, CDR1 is SGHNT and CDR2 YYREEE (reference sequence). The CDR3, as DNA: TGTGCCAGCAGCCCGGACAGAAACTACGAGCAGTACTTC. The encoded protein is CASSPDRNYEQYF.

The chain couples TRBV5-1 to TRBJ2-3, with TRBD2 identical over 13 bases. The CDR3 spans 16 residues. Trimming at V came to 4 bases and at J to 2 bases, leaving 4 bases not matched to a gene. In germline, CDR1 is SGHRS, CDR2 YFSETQ. The CDR3 nucleotides read TGCGCCAGCAGCACAGGACTAGCGGGGGCCACAGATACGCAGTATTTT. This encodes CASSTGLAGATDTQYF.

This clone was counted a few times. V and J are TRBV7-9 and TRBJ2-2, with D possibly matching TRBD1 (5 bases). The length of the CDR3 is 16 residues. Germline CDR1 and CDR2: SEHNR and FQNEAQ (reference sequence). Trimming stripped 5 bases from V and 4 bases from J, with 17 bases between. DNA of the CDR3: TGTGCCAGCAGCCCCCAGGGCGGCAGGAGCACCGGGGAGCTGTTTTTT. Translated: CASSPQGGRSTGELFF.

This rearrangement joins TRBV19 to TRBJ2-2, with 8 bases lining up with TRBD2. V trimming: 5 bases; J trimming: 5 bases; junction bases outside the gene matches: 4. The CDR3 has 14 amino acids. Germline loops: CDR1 LNHDA, CDR2 SQIVND (reference sequence). DNA of the CDR3: TGTGCCAGTAGTGCACGGGGGGGAACCGGGGAGCTGTTTTTT. Residues: CASSARGGTGELFF.

The CDR3 DNA is TGTGCCAGCGCCGTGAGAAGGAGGGATTCACCCCTCCACTTT. It specifies CASAVRRRDSPLHF. The genes are TRBV27 and TRBJ1-6; D uncertain. CDR1 is MNHEY and CDR2 is SMNVEV in the germline V gene (reference sequence). Trimming stripped 8 bases from V and 8 bases from J, with 16 bases between. The CDR3 sequence is 14 residues long.

The chain links TRBV5-6 to TRBJ2-5; 8 bases map to TRBD1. Germline loops: CDR1 SGHDT, CDR2 YYEEEE. With 3 bases clipped from V and 3 bases from J, the junction kept 1 base outside the gene matches. CDR3 size: 13 residues. CDR3 in DNA: TGTGCCAGCAGCTCGACAGGGGAAGAGACCCAGTACTTC. Amino acids: CASSSTGEETQYF.

V gene TRBV29-1 combines with J gene TRBJ2-1; 7 positions agree with TRBD2. Germline values: CDR1 SQVTM, CDR2 ANQGSEA. V gave up 4 bases and J gave up 8 bases; unmatched junction bases: 2. This CDR3 region has 11 residues. This CDR3 is CSVGLADEQFF. CDR3 bases: TGCAGCGTTGGACTAGCCGATGAGCAGTTCTTC.

The chain has TRBV5-4 and TRBJ2-3; weak D call: TRBD2 (6 bases). The V gene's germline CDR1 is SGHNT and CDR2 YYREEE (reference sequence). The CDR3 loop spans 18 amino acids. Deletions cut 8 bases from V and 1 base from J, with 26 bases between. The CDR3 spells CASRRGTRGQGRTDTQYF. DNA of the CDR3: TGTGCCAGTAGGCGCGGGACCCGAGGGCAGGGCCGCACAGATACGCAGTATTTT.

V gene TRBV3-1 (or the pseudogene TRBV3-2) combines with J gene TRBJ2-5; 9 bases are shared with TRBD1. The V segment lost 4 bases and the J segment 5 bases; nucleotides outside the gene matches: 11. CDR3 length: 16 amino acids. Germline values: CDR1 LGHDT, CDR2 YNNKEL (reference sequence). The CDR3 region is CASSPGRDREWETQYF. In DNA, the CDR3 is TGTGCCAGCAGCCCAGGGAGGGACAGGGAGTGGGAGACCCAGTACTTC.